The 7 T cell receptor beta chains presented below share a single source sample, sequenced in a study of CD8+ T cells in alopecia areata. Extraction and reverse transcription of RNA yielded cDNA as the sequencing template. Sequencing was performed with immunoSEQ multiplex PCR; in TCRdb, only in-frame clones are kept and a portion is missing. The data show some 110,000 clones, about three fifths seen once. The treatment here: oral pan-JAK inhibitor, 5-10 mg twice daily. Sequenced here: CD8+ T cells sorted from blood, sampled at week 4, from a patient treated with tofacitinib. These receptors were obtained from a human donor with alopecia areata.

This chain uses TRBV13 with TRBJ2-7, with 9 bases aligning to TRBD2. V lost 0 bases and J lost 7; bases outside the gene matches: 4. Germline loops: CDR1 PRHDT, CDR2 FYEKMQ (reference sequence). The CDR3 covers 14 residues. CDR3 region: CASSLGTSGPEQYF. The CDR3 coding sequence is TGTGCCAGCAGCTTAGGGACTAGCGGTCCAGAGCAGTACTTC.

As to this clone: The sample holds other DNA sequences that translate to the same CDR3. The chain joins TRBV30 to TRBJ2-5; D uncertain. Trimming took 0 bases from V and 2 from J, leaving 7 bases between them. The CDR3 runs 13 residues. The germline V gene has CDR1 GTSNPN and CDR2 SVGIG (reference sequence). The CDR3 DNA sequence: TGTGCCTGGAGTGTAACTGGGCAAGAGACCCAGTACTTC. Amino acids: CAWSVTGQETQYF. The entire variable domain, with the rest obtained from reference TRBV30 and TRBJ2-5, is as follows: SQTIHQWPATLVQPVGSPLSLECTVEGTSNPNLYWYRQAAGRGLQLLFYSVGIGQISSEVPQNLSASRPQDRQFILSSKKLLLSDSGFYLCAWSVTGQETQYFGPGTRLLVL.

V and J are TRBV5-4 and TRBJ2-4; D gene uncertain. The germline CDR1 and CDR2 sequences are SGHNT and YYREEE (reference sequence). The germline V and J ends were trimmed by 4 bases and 4 bases, with 9 bases remaining between them. The CDR3 extends over 13 amino acids. This CDR3 reads CASSHPPKNIQYF. As DNA, the CDR3 is TGTGCCAGCAGCCACCCGCCGAAAAACATTCAGTACTTC.

The chain has TRBV9 and TRBJ1-5; 8 bases line up with TRBD1. The CDR3 is made up of 14 amino acids. CDR1 SGDLS and CDR2 YYNGEE come from the germline V gene. V trimming: 3 bases; J trimming: 7 bases; junction bases outside the gene matches: 6. The CDR3 spells CASSARTGPQPQHF. DNA of the CDR3: TGTGCCAGCAGCGCTCGGACAGGGCCCCAGCCCCAGCATTTT.

The chain couples TRBV10-3 to TRBJ1-2, with a tentative D call TRBD1 (6 bases). Trimming took off 0 bases at V and 5 bases at J, with 13 bases between the two ends. The CDR3 spans 15 residues. Germline V gene lookup returns CDR1 ENHRY and CDR2 SYGVKD. The CDR3, as DNA: TGTGCCATCAGTGAGTCCGGGACATTGTCGTATGGCTACACCTTC. Translating it yields CAISESGTLSYGYTF.

The chain couples TRBV28 to TRBJ2-1, with D possibly matching TRBD2 (6 bases). CDR3 length equals 14 residues. In germline, CDR1 is MDHEN, CDR2 SYDVKM. The V end was cut by 2 bases, the J end by 3 bases, with 8 bases between. The CDR3 coding sequence is TGTGCCAGCAGTTTACGGGGACTCTACAATGAGCAGTTCTTC. The encoded protein is CASSLRGLYNEQFF.

The gene calls are TRBV2 and TRBJ2-7; 7 nucleotides agree with TRBD1. The germline CDR1 and CDR2 sequences are SNHLY and FYNNEI. With V trimmed by 6 bases and J by 0 bases, 5 bases remained unmatched. The CDR3 extends over 14 amino acids. In DNA form, the CDR3 reads TGTGCCAGCAGCGGGACAGCACTCTCCTACGAGCAGTACTTC. This codes for CASSGTALSYEQYF. Looking up the rest from reference TRBV2 and TRBJ2-7 gives the full variable domain: EPEVTQTPSHQVTQMGQEVILRCVPISNHLYFYWYRQILGQKVEFLVSFYNNEISEKSEIFDDQFSVERPDGSNFTLKIRSTKLEDSAMYFCASSGTALSYEQYFGPGTRLTVT.